This T cell receptor beta chain was sequenced during a study of T cells after yellow fever vaccination. Study as a whole: With SMART-Seq v4 Ultra Low Input, the fractions containing low cell numbers were prepared. Findings and caveats of the study: Clones from primary vaccination mostly reappeared after the booster (roughly 97% CD4, approximately 86% CD8). Abundant clonotypes from the bulk population could contaminate FACS-sorted repertoires.

This clonotype was observed a handful of times. The antigen remains undetermined. The germline gives CDR1 LNHDA, CDR2 SQIVND (reference sequence). Trimming removed 3 bases at V and 1 base at J, with 9 bases between. CDR3 length: 14 amino acids. Using its own MiXCR run on the 5' RACE reads, TCRdb lists one record per CDR3 protein. The table shows roughly 520,000 distinct CDR3 sequences, with less than 25% occurring only once. The gene calls are TRBV19 and TRBJ1-1; D gene ambiguous. The TCR was taken from a man between 18 and 35 years old who received the YFV17D yellow fever vaccine. Sequenced material: PBMCs, taken around 3 weeks after the first yellow fever vaccination. The CDR3 DNA is TGTGCCAGTAGTATGAGCAGCGGGAACACTGAAGCTTTCTTT. Its translation is CASSMSSGNTEAFF.